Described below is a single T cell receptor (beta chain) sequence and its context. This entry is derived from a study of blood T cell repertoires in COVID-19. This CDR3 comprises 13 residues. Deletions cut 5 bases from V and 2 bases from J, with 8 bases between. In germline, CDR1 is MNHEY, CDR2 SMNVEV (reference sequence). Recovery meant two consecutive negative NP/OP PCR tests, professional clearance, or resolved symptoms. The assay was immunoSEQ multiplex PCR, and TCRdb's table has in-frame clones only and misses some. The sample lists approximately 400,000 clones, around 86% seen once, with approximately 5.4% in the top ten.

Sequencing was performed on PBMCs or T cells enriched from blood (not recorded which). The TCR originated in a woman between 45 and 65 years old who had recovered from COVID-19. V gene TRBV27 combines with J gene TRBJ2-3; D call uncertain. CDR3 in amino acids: CASSPRVTDTQYF. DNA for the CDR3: TGTGCCAGCAGTCCCCGCGTCACAGATACGCAGTATTTT.